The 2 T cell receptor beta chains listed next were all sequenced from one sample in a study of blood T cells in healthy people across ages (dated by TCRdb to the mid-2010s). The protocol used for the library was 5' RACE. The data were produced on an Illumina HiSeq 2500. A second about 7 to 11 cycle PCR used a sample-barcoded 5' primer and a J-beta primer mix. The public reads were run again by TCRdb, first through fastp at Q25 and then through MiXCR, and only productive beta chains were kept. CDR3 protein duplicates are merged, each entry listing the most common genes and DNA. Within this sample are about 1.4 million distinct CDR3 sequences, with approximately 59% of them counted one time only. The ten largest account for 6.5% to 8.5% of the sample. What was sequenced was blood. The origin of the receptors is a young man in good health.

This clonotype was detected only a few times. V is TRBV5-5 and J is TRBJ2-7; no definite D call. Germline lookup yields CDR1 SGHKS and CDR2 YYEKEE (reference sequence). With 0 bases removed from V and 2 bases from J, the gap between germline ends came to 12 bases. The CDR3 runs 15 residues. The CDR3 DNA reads TGTGCCAGCAGCTTGGGGTCAGACATTACCTACGAGCAGTACTTC. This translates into CASSLGSDITYEQYF.

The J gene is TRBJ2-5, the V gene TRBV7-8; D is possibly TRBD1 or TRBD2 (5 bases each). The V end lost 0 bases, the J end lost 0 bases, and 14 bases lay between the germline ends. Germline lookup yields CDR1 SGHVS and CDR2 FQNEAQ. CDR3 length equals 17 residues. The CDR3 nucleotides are TGTGCCAGCAGCTTAGCGCTATGGGGGATCAACCAAGAGACCCAGTACTTC. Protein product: CASSLALWGINQETQYF. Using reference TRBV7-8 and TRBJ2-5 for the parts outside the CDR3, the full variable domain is GAGVSQSPRYKVAKRGQDVALRCDPISGHVSLFWYQQALGQGPEFLTYFQNEAQLDKSGLPSDRFFAERPEGSVSTLKIQRTQQEDSAVYLCASSLALWGINQETQYFGPGTRLLVL.